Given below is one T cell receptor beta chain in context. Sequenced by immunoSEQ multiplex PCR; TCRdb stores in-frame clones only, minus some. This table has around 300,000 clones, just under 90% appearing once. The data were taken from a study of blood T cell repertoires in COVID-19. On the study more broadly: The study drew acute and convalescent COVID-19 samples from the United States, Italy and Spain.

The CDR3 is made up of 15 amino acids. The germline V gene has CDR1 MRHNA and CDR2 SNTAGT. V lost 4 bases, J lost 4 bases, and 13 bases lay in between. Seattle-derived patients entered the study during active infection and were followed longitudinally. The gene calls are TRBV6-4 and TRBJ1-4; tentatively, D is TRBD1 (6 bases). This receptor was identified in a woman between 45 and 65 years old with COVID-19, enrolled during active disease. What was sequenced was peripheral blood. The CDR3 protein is CASSARQAFNEKLFF. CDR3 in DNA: TGTGCCAGCAGTGCCCGACAGGCGTTTAATGAAAAACTGTTTTTT.